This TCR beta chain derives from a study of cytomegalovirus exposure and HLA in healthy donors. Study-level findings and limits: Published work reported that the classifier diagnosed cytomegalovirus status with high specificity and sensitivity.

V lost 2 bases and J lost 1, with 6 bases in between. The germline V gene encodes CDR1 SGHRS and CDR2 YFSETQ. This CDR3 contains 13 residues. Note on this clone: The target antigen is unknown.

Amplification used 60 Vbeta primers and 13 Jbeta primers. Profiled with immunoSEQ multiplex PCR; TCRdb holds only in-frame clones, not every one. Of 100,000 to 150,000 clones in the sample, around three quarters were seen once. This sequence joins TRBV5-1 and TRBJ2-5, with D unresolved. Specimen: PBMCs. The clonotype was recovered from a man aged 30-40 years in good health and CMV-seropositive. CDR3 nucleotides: TGCGCCAGCAGCTTTAACATCCAAGAGACCCAGTACTTC. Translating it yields CASSFNIQETQYF.